Below, 27 T cell receptor beta chains from the same sample are listed, as sequenced in a study of T cells in localized non-small cell lung cancer. Sequencing used immunoSEQ multiplex PCR; TCRdb keeps in-frame clones, though not all of them. The table records 30,000 to 35,000 clones, approximately 91% of them present only once. Sequences were derived from peripheral blood, sampled before any cancer treatment. These receptors were obtained from a female donor of 60 years or more with stage I lung adenocarcinoma.

The chain carries TRBV6-6 and TRBJ2-7; 9 nucleotides agree with TRBD2. CDR3 length: 11 amino acids. Trimming removed 11 bases from V and 6 bases from J; junction bases left unmatched: 5. Germline lookup yields CDR1 MNHNY and CDR2 SVGAGI (reference sequence). CDR3 sequence: CAVAGETEQYF. The CDR3, as DNA: TGTGCCGTAGCGGGAGAGACCGAGCAGTACTTC.

V gene TRBV6-1 combines with J gene TRBJ2-5; D is perhaps TRBD1 or TRBD2 (5 bases each). The CDR3 loop spans 14 amino acids. The ends were cut back, 3 bases at V and 2 bases at J, with 10 bases in the middle. Germline V lookup: CDR1 MNHNS, CDR2 SASEGT. CDR3 loop: CASSEGRHQETQYF. The CDR3 nucleotides are TGTGCCAGCAGTGAGGGACGGCATCAAGAGACCCAGTACTTC.

The chain has TRBV12-5 and TRBJ2-3, with 10 bases fitting TRBD1. The germline V gene has CDR1 LGHNT and CDR2 FRNRAP. CDR3 size: 15 residues. V gave up 5 bases and J gave up 6 bases; unmatched junction bases: 8. The CDR3 loop reads CASGQTGGLSDTQYF. The CDR3 coding sequence is TGTGCTAGTGGTCAGACAGGGGGCTTATCTGATACGCAGTATTTT.

V and J are TRBV9 and TRBJ2-7; TRBD1 matches at 8 bases. V trimming: 7 bases; J trimming: 7 bases; junction bases outside the gene matches: 10. The CDR3 totals 13 residues. Germline V CDR1 and CDR2: SGDLS, YYNGEE. The CDR3 reads CASSEATGGEQYF. The CDR3 DNA sequence: TGTGCCAGCTCGGAGGCCACAGGGGGAGAGCAGTACTTC.

This clone has just one count. This chain links TRBV2 with TRBJ1-5, with D perhaps TRBD1 (6 bases). This CDR3 has 15 residues. Germline CDR1 SNHLY, CDR2 FYNNEI. Trimming removed 7 bases at V and 4 bases at J, with 17 bases between. CDR3 region: CASKGDTGSNQPQHF. Written as DNA, the CDR3 is TGTGCCAGCAAAGGCGATACAGGGTCGAATCAGCCCCAGCATTTT. Combining the CDR3 with reference TRBV2 and TRBJ1-5 gives the whole variable domain EPEVTQTPSHQVTQMGQEVILRCVPISNHLYFYWYRQILGQKVEFLVSFYNNEISEKSEIFDDQFSVERPDGSNFTLKIRSTKLEDSAMYFCASKGDTGSNQPQHFGDGTRLSIL.

The chain joins TRBV29-1 to TRBJ2-1; 7 nucleotides line up with TRBD1. CDR1 and CDR2 (germline): SQVTM, ANQGSEA. This CDR3 spans 13 amino acids. The ends lost 7 bases at V and 3 bases at J; junction bases unmatched: 6. CDR3 region: CSAVQGFYNEQFF. CDR3 DNA sequence: TGCAGCGCAGTACAGGGGTTCTACAATGAGCAGTTCTTC.

The J gene is TRBJ2-3, the V gene TRBV7-2, with TRBD2 matching over 7 bases. The V gene's germline CDR1 is SGHTA and CDR2 FQGNSA. The CDR3 has 16 amino acids. V lost 4 bases and J lost 3; bases outside the gene matches: 10. CDR3 in amino acids: CASSWTAGVRTDTQYF. The CDR3 nucleotides are TGTGCCAGCAGCTGGACGGCGGGAGTAAGGACAGATACGCAGTATTTT.

This clone came up a few times. This sequence joins TRBV7-2 and TRBJ2-1; 7 nucleotides line up with TRBD1. This CDR3 has 13 residues. CDR1 SGHTA and CDR2 FQGNSA come from the germline V gene. The V segment lost 0 bases and the J segment 9 bases; nucleotides outside the gene matches: 2. In DNA, the CDR3 is TGTGCCAGCAGCTTAGCGACAGGGACTGAGCAGTTCTTC. It translates to CASSLATGTEQFF.

The chain couples TRBV5-1 to TRBJ2-5, with TRBD2 identical over 15 bases. The CDR3 contains 17 residues. Trimming at V came to 4 bases and at J to 4 bases, leaving 8 bases not matched to a gene. Germline V gives CDR1 SGHRS, CDR2 YFSETQ. CDR3 protein: CASSEGLAGGTGETQYF. The CDR3 bases are TGCGCCAGCAGCGAGGGACTAGCGGGAGGTACCGGAGAGACCCAGTACTTC.

V usage is TRBV23-1 and J usage is TRBJ1-1; a possible D gene is TRBD1 (6 bases). TRBV23-1 is filed as an ORF, its function uncertain. Between the trimmed V and J ends, which lost 2 bases and 4 bases, there was a span of 20 bases. This CDR3 has 17 residues. CDR3 sequence reads: CASSQPTEWGPSTEAFF. DNA of the CDR3: TGCGCCAGCAGTCAACCCACAGAATGGGGGCCGAGCACTGAAGCTTTCTTT.

The chain carries TRBV7-3 and TRBJ2-1; the D gene is possibly TRBD2 (6 bases). CDR1 and CDR2 from the germline V gene are SGHTA and FQGTGA. The V end was cut by 5 bases, the J end by 0 bases, with 17 bases between. CDR3 length: 17 amino acids. This CDR3 reads CASSPPEAGSSYNEQFF. CDR3 nucleotide sequence: TGTGCCAGCAGCCCCCCCGAGGCGGGGAGCTCCTACAATGAGCAGTTCTTC.

The gene calls are TRBV7-9 and TRBJ2-4, with a possible D match to TRBD1 (7 bases). Germline loops: CDR1 SEHNR, CDR2 FQNEAQ (reference sequence). The length of the CDR3 is 14 residues. V lost 2 bases, J lost 6 bases, and 11 bases lay in between. Here the CDR3 DNA reads TGTGCCAGCAGCTTAACCCAGGGGGGAAACATTCAGTACTTC. This translates into CASSLTQGGNIQYF.

J is TRBJ2-7 and V is TRBV27; 11 bases map to TRBD2. V shed 5 bases and J 8 bases; nucleotides not matched to a gene: 5. Germline CDR1 is MNHEY and CDR2 is SMNVEV (reference sequence). The CDR3 extends over 13 amino acids. The CDR3 spells CASSGTSGLQQYF. CDR3 in DNA: TGTGCCAGCAGTGGGACTAGCGGTCTTCAGCAGTACTTC.

This chain links TRBV28 with TRBJ2-1; TRBD2 is a possible D gene (6 bases). The germline CDR1 and CDR2 sequences are MDHEN and SYDVKM. V was clipped by 7 bases and J by 0 bases, with 10 bases between them. The length of the CDR3 is 14 residues. The CDR3 sequence: CASTSAPSYNEQFF. The CDR3 DNA follows: TGTGCCAGCACTAGCGCCCCCTCCTACAATGAGCAGTTCTTC.

This clone turned up a few times. This chain joins TRBV5-6 and TRBJ1-1, with D possibly TRBD1 on 5 matching bases. This CDR3 has 13 amino acids. The V end lost 1 base, the J end lost 4 bases, and 8 bases lay between the germline ends. CDR1 SGHDT and CDR2 YYEEEE come from the germline V gene. CDR3 protein: CASSLRGGTEAFF. The CDR3 nucleotides are TGTGCCAGCAGCTTGCGCGGGGGCACTGAAGCTTTCTTT.

The chain uses TRBV19 and TRBJ1-2, with D perhaps TRBD1 (6 bases). Germline loops: CDR1 LNHDA, CDR2 SQIVND (reference sequence). The CDR3 covers 15 residues. V was cut by 7 bases and J by 2 bases, with 17 bases left in between. The chain's CDR3 is CASTPQRDTNYGYTF. CDR3 in DNA: TGTGCCAGTACCCCACAAAGGGACACCAACTATGGCTACACCTTC.

This clone has just one count. The chain uses TRBV7-9 and TRBJ2-3; D is unclear. V was clipped by 5 bases and J by 4 bases, with 4 bases between them. From germline, CDR1 is SEHNR and CDR2 FQNEAQ (reference sequence). The CDR3 is 11 amino acids. CDR3 nucleotide sequence: TGTGCCAGCAGCCCTGCAGATACGCAGTATTTT. This gives the protein CASSPADTQYF.

This chain joins TRBV18 and TRBJ1-5; D gene unclear. Germline V gene data show CDR1 as KGHSH and CDR2 as LQKENI. CDR3 length equals 15 residues. Between the trimmed V and J ends, which lost 2 bases and 0 bases, there was a span of 8 bases. The CDR3 is CASSPRRFSNQPQHF. The CDR3 coding sequence is TGTGCCAGCTCACCAAGGCGATTTAGCAATCAGCCCCAGCATTTT. The full variable domain, its missing parts supplied by reference TRBV18 and TRBJ1-5, is NAGVMQNPRHLVRRRGQEARLRCSPMKGHSHVYWYRQLPEEGLKFMVYLQKENIIDESGMPKERFSAEFPKEGPSILRIQQVVRGDSAAYFCASSPRRFSNQPQHFGDGTRLSIL.

This chain uses TRBV5-8 with TRBJ1-1; D might be TRBD1 (5 bases). The CDR3 covers 14 residues. V lost 4 bases and J lost 2, with 12 bases in between. From germline, CDR1 is SGHTS and CDR2 YDEGEE. CDR3 nucleotides: TGTGCCAGCAGCGTAGAGGGACTTAACACTGAAGCTTTCTTT. It codes for CASSVEGLNTEAFF.

This clone was found once. This chain uses TRBV9 with TRBJ1-2, with a possible D match to TRBD1 (6 bases). Germline CDR1 and CDR2: SGDLS and YYNGEE. The CDR3 runs 15 residues. The V and J ends lost 3 bases and 4 bases respectively, with 16 bases between them. CDR3: CASSGYRDIFYGYTF. For the CDR3, the DNA is TGTGCCAGCAGCGGATACAGGGATATTTTCTATGGCTACACCTTC.

This clone was recorded only once. This chain joins TRBV19 and TRBJ1-1; no firm D call. This CDR3 has 12 residues. The V gene's germline CDR1 is LNHDA and CDR2 SQIVND (reference sequence). Between the trimmed V and J ends, which lost 9 bases and 0 bases, there was a span of 8 bases. For the CDR3, the DNA is TGTGCCAGCCTTAACCTGAACACTGAAGCTTTCTTT. Its translation is CASLNLNTEAFF. The full variable domain, with the rest looked up from reference TRBV19 and TRBJ1-1, is DGGITQSPKYLFRKEGQNVTLSCEQNLNHDAMYWYRQDPGQGLRLIYYSQIVNDFQKGDIAEGYSVSREKKESFPLTVTSAQKNPTAFYLCASLNLNTEAFFGQGTRLTVV.

The rearrangement uses TRBV15 and TRBJ2-1; 8 bases are shared with TRBD1. V was pared by 5 bases and J by 3 bases, with 12 bases of the junction left unmatched. This CDR3 region has 17 residues. Germline V CDR1 and CDR2: LNHNV, YYDKDF (reference sequence). CDR3 sequence: CATSLKERDRHYNEQFF. In DNA form, the CDR3 reads TGTGCCACCAGCCTCAAAGAGAGGGACAGGCACTACAATGAGCAGTTCTTC.

The V gene is TRBV6-1, the J gene TRBJ1-2, with unresolved D. The CDR3 sequence is 15 residues long. Germline V lookup: CDR1 MNHNS, CDR2 SASEGT. The V end was cut by 4 bases, the J end by 4 bases, with 16 bases between. CDR3 DNA sequence: TGTGCCAGCAGTGGACGTCCAGCAGGCCCCTATGGCTACACCTTC. Encoded protein: CASSGRPAGPYGYTF.

This clone showed up just once. The CDR3 nucleotides read TGCGCCAGCAGCCATCAAGCGGGATGGGGGACCGGGGAGCTGTTTTTT. Its translation: CASSHQAGWGTGELFF. The chain recombines TRBV4-3 with TRBJ2-2; 7 nucleotides agree with TRBD2. CDR3 length: 16 residues. Germline V gene lookup returns CDR1 LGHNA and CDR2 YSLEER. V lost 3 bases to trimming and J lost 5 bases; unmatched junction nucleotides: 9.

The chain has TRBV2 and TRBJ1-6; a weak D match, TRBD1 (5 bases). The CDR3 length is 15 residues. With 7 bases removed from V and 9 bases from J, the gap between germline ends came to 19 bases. Germline CDR1 reads SNHLY; CDR2 reads FYNNEI. The CDR3 here is CASNTDGGDSSPLHF. The CDR3 nucleotides read TGTGCCAGCAACACGGACGGGGGGGATTCTTCACCCCTCCACTTT.

The rearrangement uses TRBV27 and TRBJ2-7, with D maybe TRBD2 (6 bases). The CDR3 loop spans 13 amino acids. V shed 10 bases and J shed 3 bases, with 16 bases lying between them. Germline CDR1 MNHEY, CDR2 SMNVEV (reference sequence). The CDR3 region has the DNA TGTGCCACCCCGGGCGGGACGGACTACGAGCAGTACTTC. Translating it yields CATPGGTDYEQYF.

V is TRBV28 and J is TRBJ1-5; 11 bases align to TRBD1. There are 15 residues in the CDR3. Germline trimming cut 8 bases from V and 3 bases from J; bases unmatched to any gene: 6. In germline, CDR1 is MDHEN, CDR2 SYDVKM. The CDR3 DNA reads TGTGCCAGCGCGCCGGGACAGGGGGACAATCAGCCCCAGCATTTT. It translates to CASAPGQGDNQPQHF.